This record looks at one T cell receptor (beta chain) sequence and its context. The data originate from a study of identical twins. TCRdb independently ran MiXCR on the 5' RACE reads; one entry per CDR3 protein. Of around 690,000 distinct CDR3 sequences detected, over 20% appear once; the ten largest clones hold more than 4%. CDR1 is KGHSH and CDR2 is LQKENI in the germline V gene. This CDR3 has 16 residues. V shed 2 bases and J shed 0 bases, with 11 bases lying between them. Separately, the same data were catalogued under a study of T cells expressing NK-cell markers. That study adds: There were seven HCMV-seropositive donors and one seronegative donor among the eight sequenced. In several donors, dominant NKG2C+ clonotypes were roughly 1.0-7.5% of CD8+ T cells.

This sequence joins TRBV18 and TRBJ1-3; D is uncertain. This sequence was found in a young woman in good health. Specimen: PBMCs. The CDR3 region has the DNA TGTGCCAGCTCACCATGGCGGAGTCACTCTGGAAACACCATATATTTT. Residues: CASSPWRSHSGNTIYF.